Described below is a single T cell receptor (beta chain) sequence and its context. Its antigen is undetermined. Sequence at one end of the junction differs from germline and may be a read error. CDR1 MNHEY and CDR2 SMNVEV come from the germline V gene (reference sequence). The CDR3 runs 14 residues. This sample is part of a study of cytomegalovirus exposure and HLA in healthy donors. General observations from the study: Solely CMV serostatus was available to characterize immune exposure. Later analysis suggested most CMV-associated TCR beta chains were HLA-restricted. Later analysis reportedly placed an Asian-associated ancestry cluster below the roughly 600-donor mean in N-insertions. While the bulk of TCR sequences proved rare, some public TCRs turned up in many donors.

The PCR contained 60 Vbeta and 13 Jbeta primers. The protocol was immunoSEQ multiplex PCR, while the TCRdb copy is restricted to in-frame clones and leaves out a portion. The sample holds about 200,000 clones; about 75% are singletons and the top ten take 1.5% to 2%. V is TRBV27 and J is TRBJ1-2, with 7 positions matching TRBD1. This receptor was taken from a man between 18 and 35 years old in good health and CMV-seronegative. The sample was PBMCs. DNA for the CDR3: TGTGCCAACAGTCCGCAGGGGGTGGGGTATGGCTACACCTTC. This encodes CANSPQGVGYGYTF.